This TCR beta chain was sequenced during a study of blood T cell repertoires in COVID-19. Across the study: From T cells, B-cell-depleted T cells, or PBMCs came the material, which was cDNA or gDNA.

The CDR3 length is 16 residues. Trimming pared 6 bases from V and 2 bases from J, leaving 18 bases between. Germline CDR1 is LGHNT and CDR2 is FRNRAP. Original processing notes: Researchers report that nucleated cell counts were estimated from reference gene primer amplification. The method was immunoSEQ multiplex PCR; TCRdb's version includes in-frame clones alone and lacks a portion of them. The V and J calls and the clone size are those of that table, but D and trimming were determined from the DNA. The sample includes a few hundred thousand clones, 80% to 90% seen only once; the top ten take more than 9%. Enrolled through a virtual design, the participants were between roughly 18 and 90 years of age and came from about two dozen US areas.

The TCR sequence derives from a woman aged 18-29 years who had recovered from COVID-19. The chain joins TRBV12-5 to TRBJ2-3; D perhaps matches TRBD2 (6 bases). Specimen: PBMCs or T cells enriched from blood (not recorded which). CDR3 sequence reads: CASGHDLARDTDTQYF. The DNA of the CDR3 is TGTGCTAGTGGCCATGACCTAGCGCGGGACACAGATACGCAGTATTTT.